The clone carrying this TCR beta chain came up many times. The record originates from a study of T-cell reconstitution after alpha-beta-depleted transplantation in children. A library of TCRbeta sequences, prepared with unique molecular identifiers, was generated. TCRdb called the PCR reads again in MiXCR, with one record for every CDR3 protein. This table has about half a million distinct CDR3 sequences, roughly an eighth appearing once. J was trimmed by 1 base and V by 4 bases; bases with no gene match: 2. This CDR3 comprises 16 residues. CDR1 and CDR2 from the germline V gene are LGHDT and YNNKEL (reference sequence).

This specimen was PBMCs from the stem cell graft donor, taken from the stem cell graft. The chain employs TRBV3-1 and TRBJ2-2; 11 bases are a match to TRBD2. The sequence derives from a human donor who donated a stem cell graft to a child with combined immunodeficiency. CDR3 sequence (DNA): TGTGCCAGCAGCCGCGGACTAGCGGGGAACACCGGGGAGCTGTTTTTT. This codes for CASSRGLAGNTGELFF.